This entry lists 11 T cell receptor beta chains sequenced from one sample in a study of patients and donors after allogeneic stem cell transplantation. One entry per CDR3 protein results from TCRdb running MiXCR on the RT-PCR reads. The data show approximately 200,000 distinct CDR3 sequences, 41% seen once. The sequencing sample was made of blood, either unsorted or a sorted T cell fraction (not recorded which). Source of these receptors: a human donor who was either an allogeneic HSCT recipient or a stem cell or donor lymphocyte infusion donor (not recorded which). It is not recorded whose cells these are; they may come from a transplant donor.

The chain has TRBV30 and TRBJ1-1; D remains unclear. Germline lookup yields CDR1 GTSNPN and CDR2 SVGIG (reference sequence). The CDR3 contains 14 residues. The V end was cut by 0 bases, the J end by 0 bases, with 8 bases between. The CDR3 coding sequence is TGTGCCTGGAGTGTCTCGGCGTTGAACACTGAAGCTTTCTTT. This encodes CAWSVSALNTEAFF.

The gene calls are TRBV28 and TRBJ2-2; 10 bases are shared with TRBD1. Unmatched junction bases numbered 5, after V lost 3 bases and J lost 4 bases. This CDR3 is 16 amino acids long. The germline V gene encodes CDR1 MDHEN and CDR2 SYDVKM. The CDR3 nucleotides read TGTGCCAGCAGTTTCCGGGACAGGGGTGGCACCGGGGAGCTGTTTTTT. Translated, it gives CASSFRDRGGTGELFF.

This chain links TRBV5-1 with TRBJ2-3, with 12 positions matching TRBD2. The V gene's germline CDR1 is SGHRS and CDR2 YFSETQ. The CDR3 totals 16 residues. Trimming at V came to 3 bases and at J to 5 bases, leaving 7 bases not matched to a gene. The CDR3 DNA reads as TGCGCCAGCAGCTCCCCTAGCGGGAGGGATTTAGATACGCAGTATTTT. It translates to CASSSPSGRDLDTQYF. Full variable domain (missing parts from reference TRBV5-1 and TRBJ2-3): KAGVTQTPRYLIKTRGQQVTLSCSPISGHRSVSWYQQTPGQGLQFLFEYFSETQRNKGNFPGRFSGRQFSNSRSEMNVSTLELGDSALYLCASSSPSGRDLDTQYFGPGTRLTVL.

This chain connects TRBV9 to TRBJ2-1; 7 nucleotides line up with TRBD1. Germline V gene sequence: CDR1 SGDLS, CDR2 YYNGEE. Trimming took 0 bases from V and 6 from J; bases not matched to a gene: 6. This CDR3 contains 15 residues. This chain's CDR3 is CASSVVGRGINEQFF. CDR3 sequence (DNA): TGTGCCAGCAGCGTAGTGGGCAGGGGGATCAATGAGCAGTTCTTC.

This clonotype is a singleton in its sample. V and J are TRBV6-2 or TRBV6-3 and TRBJ1-1, with 7 bases that match TRBD1. The CDR3 is 14 amino acids. Germline CDR1 and CDR2: MNHEY and SVGEGT. V trimming: 2 bases; J trimming: 1 base; junction bases outside the gene matches: 1. The CDR3 nucleotides read TGTGCCAGCAGTTACACAGGGGAGAACACTGAAGCTTTCTTT. Protein sequence: CASSYTGENTEAFF.

The rearrangement uses TRBV6-5 and TRBJ1-2; TRBD1 is a possible D gene (6 bases). From germline, CDR1 is MNHEY and CDR2 SVGAGI. V dropped 0 bases and J dropped 3 bases, with 8 bases sitting between them. The CDR3 loop spans 14 amino acids. CDR3 residues: CASSYSRGYYGYTF. The CDR3 coding sequence is TGTGCCAGCAGTTACTCAAGGGGGTACTATGGCTACACCTTC.

This clonotype has a handful of counts. This chain joins TRBV7-2 and TRBJ2-3; 11 positions agree with TRBD2. CDR3 size: 16 residues. CDR1 SGHTA and CDR2 FQGNSA come from the germline V gene. V trimming: 8 bases; J trimming: 4 bases; junction bases outside the gene matches: 11. The CDR3 nucleotides are TGTGCCAGCGCCGATCCACTAGCGGGAGTACCAGATACGCAGTATTTT. It is translated as CASADPLAGVPDTQYF. Looking up the rest from reference TRBV7-2 and TRBJ2-3 gives the full variable domain: GAGVSQSPSNKVTEKGKDVELRCDPISGHTALYWYRQSLGQGLEFLIYFQGNSAPDKSGLPSDRFSAERTGGSVSTLTIQRTQQEDSAVYLCASADPLAGVPDTQYFGPGTRLTVL.

This clonotype was found a few times. The chain combines TRBV6-1 with TRBJ1-1; 7 positions agree with TRBD1. Germline V CDR1 and CDR2: MNHNS, SASEGT. The CDR3 consists of 15 residues. The junction had 7 bases not matched to a gene; V was cut back by 1 base and J by 5 bases. The CDR3 protein is CASSEDTGVWTEAFF. Here the CDR3 DNA reads TGTGCCAGCAGTGAAGATACAGGGGTATGGACTGAAGCTTTCTTT.

This clonotype was counted only a few times. This chain connects TRBV19 to TRBJ1-5; 9 nucleotides align to TRBD1. The CDR3 covers 17 residues. Germline V gene sequence: CDR1 LNHDA, CDR2 SQIVND (reference sequence). J was trimmed by 1 base and V by 4 bases; bases with no gene match: 8. The CDR3 bases are TGTGCCAGTAGTACCCCCCGGGACAGGGCGAGCAATCAGCCCCAGCATTTT. Translated: CASSTPRDRASNQPQHF. The variable domain in full, with the rest retrieved from reference TRBV19 and TRBJ1-5, is DGGITQSPKYLFRKEGQNVTLSCEQNLNHDAMYWYRQDPGQGLRLIYYSQIVNDFQKGDIAEGYSVSREKKESFPLTVTSAQKNPTAFYLCASSTPRDRASNQPQHFGDGTRLSIL.

This chain joins TRBV28 and TRBJ2-7; 7 bases match TRBD2. This CDR3 is 12 amino acids long. The ends lost 6 bases at V and 6 bases at J; junction bases unmatched: 5. Germline lookup yields CDR1 MDHEN and CDR2 SYDVKM. CDR3 region: CASSPPGGEQYF. DNA for the CDR3: TGTGCCAGCAGCCCGCCGGGGGGCGAGCAGTACTTC.

This sequence joins TRBV11-1 and TRBJ1-1, with unresolved D. Germline assignment: CDR1 SGHAT and CDR2 FQDESV (reference sequence). V was pared by 5 bases and J by 6 bases, with 16 bases between. The CDR3 contains 14 residues. CDR3 coding DNA: TGTGCCAGCAGCCCCCTTCCGGGATTGGCTGAAGCTTTCTTT. It specifies CASSPLPGLAEAFF.